The 9 T cell receptor beta chains presented below share a single source sample, sequenced in a study of beta chain features in type 1 diabetes. Overall study results and limits: TCRB CDR3s from Type 1 diabetes patients were moderately but significantly shorter in all four CD4+ subsets.

TCRB transcripts that were expressed got sequenced, as all of the isolated RNA had been reverse transcribed. Using immunoSEQ multiplex PCR, the repertoire was profiled, and TCRdb retains in-frame clones only, with some absent. The data contain some 52,000 clones, under 50% of them seen just once; the ten biggest clones take up around 1.5%. For these receptors, no antigen is known. The sequenced sample was Tregs from blood. Receptors were obtained from a man in his thirties or forties with type 1 diabetes.

Here the CDR3 reads CASRVEGGWGTEAFF. The CDR3 DNA reads as TGCGCCAGCAGGGTCGAAGGGGGCTGGGGCACTGAAGCTTTCTTT. The chain combines TRBV10-2 with TRBJ1-1; 7 nucleotides match TRBD1. The CDR3 has 15 amino acids. Germline assignment: CDR1 WSHSY and CDR2 SAAADI. The V gene end was trimmed by 6 bases and the J gene end by 4 bases; junction bases not matched to a gene: 11.

This chain joins TRBV28 and TRBJ2-5, with a weak D call TRBD1 (5 bases). The CDR3 is made up of 14 amino acids. Germline V gene lookup returns CDR1 MDHEN and CDR2 SYDVKM. V lost 2 bases and J lost 1, with 8 bases in between. Here the CDR3 reads CASSLGASQETQYF. The CDR3 DNA sequence: TGTGCCAGCAGTTTAGGGGCCAGCCAAGAGACCCAGTACTTC.

The chain combines TRBV11-3 with TRBJ2-1; TRBD2 matches at 14 bases. The CDR3 totals 15 residues. V was pared by 0 bases and J by 10 bases, with 2 bases of the junction left unmatched. CDR1 and CDR2 (germline): SGHNT, YENEEA. The CDR3 region is CASSLEGTSGREQFF. The CDR3 coding sequence is TGTGCCAGCAGCTTAGAGGGGACTAGCGGGAGAGAGCAGTTCTTC.

The genes are TRBV6-5 and TRBJ2-7, with 9 bases identical to TRBD1. This CDR3 is built from 15 residues. CDR1 and CDR2 (germline): MNHEY, SVGAGI. V shed 7 bases, J shed 6 bases, and the junction held 13 bases outside the gene matches. CDR3 in DNA: TGTGCCAGCACTAATATGGGACAGGGAAAGGGCGAGCAGTACTTC. Residues: CASTNMGQGKGEQYF.

This clone occurred a few times. The chain couples TRBV6-1 to TRBJ2-1, with a weak D call TRBD2 (5 bases). Trimming took off 3 bases at V and 2 bases at J, with 11 bases between the two ends. Germline V gene lookup returns CDR1 MNHNS and CDR2 SASEGT. CDR3 length: 15 amino acids. CDR3 sequence reads: CASSESRGAYNEQFF. CDR3 DNA: TGTGCCAGCAGTGAGAGTCGGGGAGCCTACAATGAGCAGTTCTTC.

The gene calls are TRBV11-3 and TRBJ2-1, with TRBD2 identical over 9 bases. V gave up 3 bases and J gave up 8 bases; unmatched junction bases: 5. The CDR3 totals 14 residues. Germline V gene sequence: CDR1 SGHNT, CDR2 YENEEA. CDR3: CASSFTSGSDEQFF. The CDR3, as DNA: TGTGCCAGCAGCTTCACTAGCGGGTCCGATGAGCAGTTCTTC.

This chain uses TRBV14 with TRBJ1-5, with 7 bases fitting TRBD1. Trimming took 5 bases from V and 10 from J; bases not matched to a gene: 8. CDR3 size: 13 residues. In germline, CDR1 is SGHDN, CDR2 FVKESK. Here the CDR3 reads CASSGTAGYPQHF. CDR3 coding DNA: TGTGCCAGCAGCGGGACAGCAGGGTATCCCCAGCATTTT.

This clone has more than one count but fewer than ten. The chain is built from TRBV5-6 and TRBJ1-1; D is possibly TRBD1 (6 bases). Trimming took off 0 bases at V and 4 bases at J, with 7 bases between the two ends. Germline CDR1 SGHDT, CDR2 YYEEEE. This CDR3 has 13 residues. The DNA for the CDR3 is TGTGCCAGCAGCTTGGACAGGGCCACTGAAGCTTTCTTT. This gives the protein CASSLDRATEAFF.

V is TRBV27 and J is TRBJ2-7, with 10 bases aligning to TRBD2. The V gene end was trimmed by 2 bases and the J gene end by 4 bases; junction bases not matched to a gene: 5. The germline V gene encodes CDR1 MNHEY and CDR2 SMNVEV (reference sequence). The CDR3 runs to 15 residues. Here the CDR3 reads CASSLMSSGSYEQYF. The CDR3 bases are TGTGCCAGCAGTTTAATGTCTAGCGGGAGTTACGAGCAGTACTTC.